The TCR beta chain described here comes from a study of beta chain features in type 1 diabetes. Across the whole study: Across all samples, approximately 99 million sorted cells were examined.

Study conclusions and caveats: Patients showed naive, central memory and Treg TCRB repertoires that appeared more similar than those of healthy donors. Whatever favoring of shorter templates PCR might show would apply equally to patients and controls. Shorter TCRB CDR3s, moderately but significantly so, marked every one of the four CD4+ subsets in Type 1 diabetes patients.

This clone was counted a few times. As yet, its antigen is unknown. In germline, CDR1 is MNHEY, CDR2 SMNVEV (reference sequence). Trimming removed 6 bases from V and 4 bases from J, with 18 bases in between. CDR3 length: 15 amino acids. What was sequenced were expressed TCRB transcripts, since all of the isolated RNA had been reverse transcribed. Clones were read by immunoSEQ multiplex PCR, and TCRdb kept only the in-frame ones, dropping some. The sample includes roughly 700,000 clones, over 10% seen only once; the top ten take about 0.02%. Sequenced input: naive CD4+ T cells from blood. This chain links TRBV27 with TRBJ1-2; possibly TRBD1 for D (5 bases). The receptor comes from a man aged 18 to 29 with type 1 diabetes. CDR3 in DNA: TGTGCCAGCAGCACCCTGGATGACAGCTCCTATGGCTACACCTTC. It specifies CASSTLDDSSYGYTF.